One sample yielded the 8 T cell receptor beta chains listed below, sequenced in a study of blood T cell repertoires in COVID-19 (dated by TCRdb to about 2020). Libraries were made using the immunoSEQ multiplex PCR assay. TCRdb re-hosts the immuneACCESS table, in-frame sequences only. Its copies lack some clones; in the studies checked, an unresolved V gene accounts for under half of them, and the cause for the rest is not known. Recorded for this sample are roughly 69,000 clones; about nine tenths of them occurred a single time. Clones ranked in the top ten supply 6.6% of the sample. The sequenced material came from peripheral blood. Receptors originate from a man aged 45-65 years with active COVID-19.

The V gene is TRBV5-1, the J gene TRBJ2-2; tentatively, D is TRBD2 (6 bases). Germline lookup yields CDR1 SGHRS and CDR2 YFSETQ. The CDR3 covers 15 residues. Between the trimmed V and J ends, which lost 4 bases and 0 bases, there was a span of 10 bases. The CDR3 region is CASSGGTANTGELFF. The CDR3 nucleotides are TGCGCCAGCAGCGGGGGGACGGCGAACACCGGGGAGCTGTTTTTT.

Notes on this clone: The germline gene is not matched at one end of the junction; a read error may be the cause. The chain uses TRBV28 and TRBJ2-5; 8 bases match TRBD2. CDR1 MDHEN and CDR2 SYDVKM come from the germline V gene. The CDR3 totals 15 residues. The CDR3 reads CASSLSLAGRETQYF. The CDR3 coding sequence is TGTGCCAGCAGCTTATCCTTAGCGGGACGGGAGACCCAGTACTTC.

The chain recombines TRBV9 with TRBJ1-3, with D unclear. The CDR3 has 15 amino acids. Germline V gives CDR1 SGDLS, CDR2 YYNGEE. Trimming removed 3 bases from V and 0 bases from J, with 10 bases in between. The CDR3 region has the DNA TGTGCCAGCAGCGCTGTAGTCTCCTCTGGAAACACCATATATTTT. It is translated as CASSAVVSSGNTIYF.

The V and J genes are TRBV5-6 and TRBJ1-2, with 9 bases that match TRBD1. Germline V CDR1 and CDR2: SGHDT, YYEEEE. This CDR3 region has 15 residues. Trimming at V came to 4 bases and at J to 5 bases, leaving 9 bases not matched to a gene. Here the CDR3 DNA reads TGTGCCAGCAGCAGCTCGGACAGGGGTCGGTATGGCTACACCTTC. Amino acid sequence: CASSSSDRGRYGYTF.

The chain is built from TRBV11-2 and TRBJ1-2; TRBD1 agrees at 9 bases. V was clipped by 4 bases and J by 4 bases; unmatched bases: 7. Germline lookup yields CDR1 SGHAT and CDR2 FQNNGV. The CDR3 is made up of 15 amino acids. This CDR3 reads CASSSNRDRVYGYTF. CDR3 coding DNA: TGTGCCAGCAGCTCAAACCGGGACAGGGTCTATGGCTACACCTTC.

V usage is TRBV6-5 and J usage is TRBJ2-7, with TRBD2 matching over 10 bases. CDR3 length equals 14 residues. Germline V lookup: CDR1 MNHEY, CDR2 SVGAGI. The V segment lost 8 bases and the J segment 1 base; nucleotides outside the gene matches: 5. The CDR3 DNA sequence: TGTGCCAGCGGCGGTAGCGGGAGGTCCTACGAGCAGTACTTC. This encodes CASGGSGRSYEQYF.

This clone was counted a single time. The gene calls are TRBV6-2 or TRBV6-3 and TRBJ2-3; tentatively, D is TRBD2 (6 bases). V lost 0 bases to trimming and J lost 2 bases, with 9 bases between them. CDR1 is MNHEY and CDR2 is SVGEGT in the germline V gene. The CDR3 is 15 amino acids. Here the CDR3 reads CASSYSGDFTDTQYF. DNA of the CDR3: TGTGCCAGCAGTTACTCAGGGGACTTCACAGATACGCAGTATTTT.

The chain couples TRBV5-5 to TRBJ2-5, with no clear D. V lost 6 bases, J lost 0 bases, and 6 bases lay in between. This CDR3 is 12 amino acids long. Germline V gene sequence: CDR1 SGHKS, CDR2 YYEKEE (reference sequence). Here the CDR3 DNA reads TGTGCCAGCACCGAGTACCAAGAGACCCAGTACTTC. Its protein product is CASTEYQETQYF.